This paragraph covers one T cell receptor beta chain sequence. An amount of RNA that ranged from roughly 0.45 to 1 ug was reverse transcribed with random hexamers. An immunoSEQ multiplex PCR generated amplified TCR beta CDR3 products spanning 54 Vbeta and 13 Jbeta. From the immunoSEQ multiplex PCR reads, TCRdb called clonotypes with MiXCR, one entry per CDR3 protein. The profile shows 150,000 to 180,000 distinct CDR3 sequences, roughly 94% of them singletons. Sequencing targeted TCR beta in blood CD8+ and CD4+ T cells. The multiple sclerosis controls were treatment-naive patients, and their relapsing-remitting disease was stable or active. The sample originates from a study of CD8 T cells in Susac syndrome. This clonotype originated in a human donor with multiple sclerosis. The sequenced sample consisted of CD8+ T cells from PBMCs.

CDR3: CSARDYRGANNEQFF. DNA for the CDR3: TGCAGTGCTAGAGACTATCGGGGGGCCAACAATGAGCAGTTCTTC. The gene calls are TRBV20-1 and TRBJ2-1; TRBD2 is a possible D gene (7 bases). Germline CDR1 DFQATT, CDR2 SNEGSKA (reference sequence). Trimming removed 0 bases from V and 5 bases from J, with 14 bases in between. The CDR3 runs 15 residues.